This T cell receptor beta chain was sequenced during a study of low-dose radiotherapy and immunotherapy resistance in tumors (dated by TCRdb to 2021 to 2024). For the study in its entirety: Patients in Cohort 1 were given 0.5 Gy per fraction every 2 weeks, and the prescribed total PTV dose was 6.5 Gy. Nivolumab and ipilimumab were both given intravenously, with nivolumab at a 240 mg flat dose every two weeks and ipilimumab at 1 mg/kg every six weeks. Every two weeks, patients got intravenous cyclophosphamide at 200 mg/m2, given one day ahead of each radiation and immunotherapy administration. Starting on cycle 1 day 1, patients took 300 mg of aspirin by mouth once a day for four cycles. Eight patients were included in the translational analysis, namely three from the first dose cohort plus the first five from the second dose cohort. Trial participants were not randomized into treatment groups. Patients in Cohort 2 were given 1 Gy per fraction every two weeks, for a total of 13 Gy across 26 weeks.

The germline V gene (reference sequence) yields DFQATT for CDR1 and SNEGSKA for CDR2. V drops 6 bases and J drops 2 bases, leaving 10 bases in between. The CDR3 goes from the cysteine to the phenylalanine over 12 residues. The only DNA kept is the CDR3, 36 bases in frame from the first base. Taken with the paper, the label for time point translates to: after trial treatment. The sample's treatment or condition label, decoded: LDRT plus nivolumab, ipilimumab, low-dose cyclophosphamide and aspirin (RACIN trial). Donors were enrolled in RACIN, a single-arm phase I dose-escalation trial in which nivolumab, ipilimumab, aspirin, low-dose cyclophosphamide and low-dose radiotherapy were combined. To be eligible, a patient needed to have an advanced solid tumor that was TIL-negative. This clonotype showed up many times. The target of this receptor is not known. No qualities accompany the bases; no much larger clone lies one base away.

The sequencing machine was an Illumina HiSeq 2500. Superscript III and a set of TRAV- and TRBV-specific primers were used to synthesize first-strand cDNA, so that both TCRalpha and TCRbeta chains were covered. TCRs were amplified with Phusion for around 18 PCR cycles, with a constant-region primer paired with the adapter attached to the V primers. Isolated mRNA was amplified with the MessageAmp II aRNA Amplification Kit, using a roughly 15-hour in vitro transcription at 37°C. The Dynabeads mRNA DIRECT Purification Kit was used to isolate the mRNA for TCR sequencing. A second approximately 25-cycle Phusion PCR added indexed Illumina adapters, and products were purified with AMPure XP beads. For the original study's pipeline: Using custom Perl scripts, TCR sequences that encoded the same protein were pooled, out-of-frame sequences were dropped, and the abundance of each clonotype was calculated. Any TCR sequence supported by only a single read was excluded from analysis. Repertoire metrics included Shannon entropy, Gini index, clonality, richness, and frequency of TCRs shared between repertoires. TCRdb reran the public reads through fastp at Q25 and MiXCR, keeping productive beta chains. A single entry per CDR3 protein holds the most common genes and DNA from its merged rows. The V and J calls and clone size are TCRdb's, not the authors'. For this sample the table gives approximately 80,000 distinct CDR3 sequences, of which 15% to 20% were detected only once. Less than 1.5% of the sample is in the top ten clones.

The specimen comprised PBMCs, sampled after low-dose radiotherapy plus immunotherapy. The sequence derives from a male donor with prostate cancer. The rearranged segments are TRBV20-1 and TRBJ1-2, with no reliable assignment of the D segment. The base sequence is TGCAGTGCCCCGTTGAGGAACTATGGCTACACCTTC. The encoded protein is CSAPLRNYGYTF.